Listed below are T cell receptor beta chains from one sample, sequenced in a study of T cell repertoires in cytomegalovirus infection. TCRdb re-called the reads through MiXCR, storing one row per CDR3 protein. The data show under 500,000 distinct CDR3 sequences, 40% to 50% seen once. These receptors' antigens are unknown. Here the sequenced sample was cultured PBMCs, taken from culture after CMV antigen stimulation. These receptors were obtained from a human donor in good health (CMV status not recorded). Some clones in this sample may be carry-over from other donors' samples. Each CDR3 is given with its conserved first and last residue. A D gene is named only where the DNA matches it firmly. The listing skips clone size in some rows; elsewhere it reads once, few, many or a size class.

cdr3_aa cdr3_nt d_call v_call clone_size j_call
CASSIDTGELFF TGTGCCAGCAGCATAGACACCGGGGAGCTGTTTTTT . TRBV7-6 . TRBJ2-2
CASTAGGVAGSNQPQHF TGTGCCAGTACGGCTGGCGGGGTCGCGGGGAGCAATCAGCCCCAGCATTTT . TRBV19 . TRBJ1-5
CASSTDLNSGNTIYF TGTGCCAGTAGTACAGATCTTAACTCTGGAAACACCATATATTTT . TRBV19 . TRBJ1-3
CASSLVMSTDTQYF TGTGCCAGCAGCTTAGTTATGAGTACAGATACGCAGTATTTT . TRBV7-2 few TRBJ2-3
CASSFSPRDGYTF TGTGCCAGCAGTTTTTCACCACGGGATGGCTACACCTTC . TRBV12-3/TRBV12-4 once TRBJ1-2
CASSLRETQYF TGTGCCAGCAGCTTACGGGAGACCCAGTACTTC . TRBV12-3/TRBV12-4 many TRBJ2-5
CASSLGRGGIGTEAFF TGTGCCAGCAGCTTGGGGCGGGGGGGAATAGGCACTGAAGCTTTCTTT . TRBV7-8 . TRBJ1-1
CASSYRGGGTDTQYF TGTGCCAGCAGTTATCGCGGGGGGGGCACAGATACGCAGTATTTT TRBD2 TRBV6-5 . TRBJ2-3
CSAARGWSADTQYF TGCAGTGCTGCGAGGGGTTGGTCCGCAGATACGCAGTATTTT . TRBV20-1 . TRBJ2-3
CASSYPGGSGANVLTF TGTGCCAGCAGTTACCCGGGGGGCTCTGGGGCCAACGTCCTGACTTTC TRBD2 TRBV6-5 . TRBJ2-6
CASSLDAQETQYF TGTGCCAGCAGTCTGGACGCCCAAGAGACCCAGTACTTC . TRBV2 . TRBJ2-5
CASSQATGVVEKLFF TGCGCCAGCAGCCAAGCGACCGGGGTTGTGGAAAAACTGTTTTTT . TRBV4-1 . TRBJ1-4
CASSFQGGPGTQYF TGTGCCAGCAGCTTTCAGGGGGGACCGGGGACCCAGTACTTC . TRBV7-2 many TRBJ2-5
CASSPVHSATEAFF TGTGCCAGCTCACCGGTTCACAGTGCCACTGAAGCTTTCTTT . TRBV18 . TRBJ1-1
CASSPRGGRSSDTQYF TGTGCCAGCAGCCCTCGAGGGGGCCGCTCGTCGGATACGCAGTATTTT TRBD1 TRBV7-8 few TRBJ2-3
CASSLWETPSTGELFF TGTGCCAGCAGCTTATGGGAGACCCCCTCCACCGGGGAGCTGTTTTTT . TRBV11-1 . TRBJ2-2
CASSDGTTSTDTQYF TGTGCCAGCAGTGACGGGACGACCAGCACAGATACGCAGTATTTT . TRBV6-5 . TRBJ2-3
CASSVAPGASGANVLTF TGTGCCAGCAGCGTAGCTCCCGGCGCATCTGGGGCCAACGTCCTGACTTTC . TRBV9 once TRBJ2-6
CASSRSPGTLQFF TGTGCCAGCAGCCGATCCCCCGGGACTCTCCAGTTCTTC . TRBV6-5 once TRBJ2-1
CASSSASGSAGGRGQYF TGCGCCAGCAGCTCGGCCTCAGGGTCCGCGGGGGGACGTGGGCAGTATTTT TRBD2 TRBV4-1 . TRBJ2-3